The rows below give T cell receptor beta chains drawn from one sample of a study of vaccination and CD4 T cells after COVID-19. These receptors lack a known antigen. TCRdb called the PCR reads again in MiXCR, with one record for every CDR3 protein. In the table there are under 25,000 distinct CDR3 sequences, approximately 57% of which are singletons. Material: CD4+ T cells from blood, cultured in vitro, obtained after SARS-CoV-2 vaccination. The receptors shown here come from a human donor who received a COVID-19 vaccine. Each CDR3 is given with its conserved first and last residue. Rows may omit the clone size; those that give it use once, few, many or a size class.

CDR3aa	abundance	v_gene	j_gene
CSAWRQGARNEQFF	.	TRBV20-1	TRBJ2-1
CSARDRQILSGNTIYF	.	TRBV20-1	TRBJ1-3
CASSLSRGAGTGELFF	few	TRBV7-2	TRBJ2-2
CASSPRGHGYTF	once	TRBV6-1	TRBJ1-2
CASSYPGRAYYGYTF	.	TRBV6-5	TRBJ1-2
CASKRTDNQPQHF	once	TRBV6-1	TRBJ1-5
CATSDRDGGEQYF	.	TRBV24-1	TRBJ2-7
CASQYRENYGYTF	.	TRBV6-2/TRBV6-3	TRBJ1-2
CASSAERGENTEAFF	.	TRBV9	TRBJ1-1
CSARDSEQGSYGYTF	few	TRBV20-1	TRBJ1-2
CASSRSEGTLSGNTIYF	few	TRBV12-3/TRBV12-4	TRBJ1-3
CASSLGYGGLSNSGNTIYF	once	TRBV7-9	TRBJ1-3
CASSESGTVGHQPQHF	few	TRBV2	TRBJ1-5